Each of the 31 T cell receptor beta chains below was sequenced from the same sample in a study of memory CD4+ T cells and cytomegalovirus serostatus. The sort gate was single viable CD3+CD4+CD8-CD45RO+ cells for memory CD4+ T cells. Sequencing was performed with immunoSEQ multiplex PCR; in TCRdb, only in-frame clones are kept and a portion is missing. The data contain about 39,000 clones, roughly 80% of them singletons. Sequencing was done on a sample of memory CD4+ T cells from blood. All receptors come from an adult in good health and CMV-seronegative.

The gene calls are TRBV5-1 and TRBJ2-5; 8 positions agree with TRBD1. With V trimmed by 3 bases and J by 1 base, 5 bases remained unmatched. The CDR3 is made up of 15 amino acids. CDR1 and CDR2 (germline): SGHRS, YFSETQ. CDR3 protein: CASSWGQVIQETQYF. DNA for the CDR3: TGCGCCAGCAGCTGGGGACAGGTTATCCAAGAGACCCAGTACTTC.

This clone was recorded a few times. The rearrangement uses TRBV7-9 and TRBJ2-2; 8 nucleotides align to TRBD2. The V segment lost 3 bases and the J segment 1 base; nucleotides outside the gene matches: 4. This CDR3 has 16 amino acids. Germline CDR1 is SEHNR and CDR2 is FQNEAQ (reference sequence). The CDR3 protein is CASSFRRGVNTGELFF. The CDR3 DNA sequence: TGTGCCAGCAGCTTCCGGCGGGGGGTGAACACCGGGGAGCTGTTTTTT.

This clone was seen a single time. This sequence joins TRBV7-2 and TRBJ1-2, with a tentative D call TRBD1 (5 bases). Trimming left V 5 bases short and J 7 bases short, with 20 bases between. The germline gives CDR1 SGHTA, CDR2 FQGNSA. The CDR3 is 15 amino acids. Written as DNA, the CDR3 is TGTGCCAGCAGCCCAGCACCAGGGCAGGGAGGTGGCTACACCTTC. Translating gives CASSPAPGQGGGYTF.

The chain is built from TRBV19 and TRBJ1-1, with a possible D match to TRBD1 (6 bases). The V gene's germline CDR1 is LNHDA and CDR2 SQIVND (reference sequence). This CDR3 has 14 amino acids. Trimming left V 3 bases short and J 6 bases short, with 14 bases between. CDR3 bases: TGTGCCAGTAGTATCCGAGGACAGAGTCCTGAAGCTTTCTTT. Protein product: CASSIRGQSPEAFF.

The chain recombines TRBV11-2 with TRBJ1-2; D gene uncertain. CDR1 is SGHAT, CDR2 FQNNGV, per germline. This CDR3 is built from 14 residues. V lost 0 bases to trimming and J lost 7 bases, with 12 bases between them. CDR3 region: CASSLDPQMGGYTF. Written as DNA, the CDR3 is TGTGCCAGCAGCTTAGATCCCCAGATGGGTGGCTACACCTTC. Variable domain in full (rest from reference TRBV11-2 and TRBJ1-2): EAGVAQSPRYKIIEKRQSVAFWCNPISGHATLYWYQQILGQGPKLLIQFQNNGVVDDSQLPKDRFSAERLKGVDSTLKIQPAKLEDSAVYLCASSLDPQMGGYTFGSGTRLTVV.

This clone was observed a handful of times. V is TRBV27 and J is TRBJ2-7; D may be TRBD1 or TRBD2 (5 bases each). The CDR3 is 15 amino acids. V was trimmed by 6 bases and J by 0 bases, leaving 15 bases between them. CDR1 is MNHEY and CDR2 is SMNVEV in the germline V gene (reference sequence). The CDR3 here is CASRRGTSSSYEQYF. The CDR3 region has the DNA TGTGCCAGCAGACGAGGGACGAGTAGCTCCTACGAGCAGTACTTC.

J is TRBJ2-1 and V is TRBV27, with a possible D match to TRBD1 (6 bases). The ends were cut back, 3 bases at V and 7 bases at J, with 13 bases in the middle. The V gene's germline CDR1 is MNHEY and CDR2 SMNVEV (reference sequence). The CDR3 is made up of 14 amino acids. Written as DNA, the CDR3 is TGTGCCAGCAGTTTCAGGGGCACCTCAAATGAGCAGTTCTTC. It encodes CASSFRGTSNEQFF.

The CDR3 reads CASSLDRTSNEKLFF. DNA for the CDR3: TGTGCCAGCAGCTTAGATCGGACGTCTAATGAAAAACTGTTTTTT. This rearrangement joins TRBV7-6 to TRBJ1-4; D is ambiguous. Germline CDR1 is SGHVS and CDR2 is FNYEAQ. The V end was cut by 1 base, the J end by 3 bases, with 9 bases between. The CDR3 runs 15 residues. Using reference TRBV7-6 and TRBJ1-4 for the parts outside the CDR3, the full variable domain is GAGVSQSPRYKVTKRGQDVALRCDPISGHVSLYWYRQALGQGPEFLTYFNYEAQQDKSGLPNDRFSAERPEGSISTLTIQRTEQRDSAMYRCASSLDRTSNEKLFFGSGTQLSVL.

CDR3 DNA: TGTGCCATCAGTGATTTCGGACAGCCCCAGCATTTT. It yields the protein CAISDFGQPQHF. The chain carries TRBV10-3 and TRBJ1-5, with D unclear. Germline values: CDR1 ENHRY, CDR2 SYGVKD. This CDR3 has 12 residues. Trimming left V 3 bases short and J 7 bases short, with 7 bases between.

This chain connects TRBV30 to TRBJ2-7; D is perhaps TRBD2 (5 bases). V was clipped by 2 bases and J by 2 bases, with 16 bases between them. Germline CDR1 and CDR2: GTSNPN and SVGIG (reference sequence). There are 15 residues in the CDR3. CDR3 amino acids: CAWSPNGPGAYEQYF. The CDR3 coding sequence is TGTGCCTGGAGTCCTAACGGACCCGGGGCCTACGAGCAGTACTTC.

The V and J genes are TRBV5-6 and TRBJ2-1; TRBD2 matches 13 bases. The CDR3 runs to 17 residues. Germline CDR1 is SGHDT and CDR2 is YYEEEE. The trim removed 4 bases at V and 6 bases at J, leaving 10 bases unmatched. The CDR3 spells CASSRPLTSGGANEQFF. Here the CDR3 DNA reads TGTGCCAGCAGCCGACCACTTACTAGCGGGGGGGCCAATGAGCAGTTCTTC.

V and J are TRBV4-2 and TRBJ2-1; 9 bases line up with TRBD2. This CDR3 has 15 residues. Germline V gene sequence: CDR1 LGHNA, CDR2 YNFKEQ. The trim removed 2 bases at V and 9 bases at J, leaving 8 bases unmatched. The CDR3 region has the DNA TGTGCCAGCAGCCAACTCGCGGGGGGGCCGGTTGAGCAGTTCTTC. This gives the protein CASSQLAGGPVEQFF.

The chain links TRBV5-4 to TRBJ2-5; D remains unclear. The CDR3 contains 15 residues. Germline lookup yields CDR1 SGHNT and CDR2 YYREEE (reference sequence). Trimming shortened V by 0 bases and J by 5 bases, and 14 bases separated the two germline ends. The CDR3 DNA reads TGTGCCAGCAGCTTGGGTCCGGTAATTCGGGAGACCCAGTACTTC. Amino acid sequence: CASSLGPVIRETQYF. Supplemented by reference TRBV5-4 and TRBJ2-5, the full variable domain reads ETGVTQSPTHLIKTRGQQVTLRCSSQSGHNTVSWYQQALGQGPQFIFQYYREEENGRGNFPPRFSGLQFPNYSSELNVNALELDDSALYLCASSLGPVIRETQYFGPGTRLLVL.

This clone was recorded once. This chain joins TRBV7-9 and TRBJ2-1, with 8 bases that match TRBD2. The CDR3 covers 18 residues. The junction had 16 bases not matched to a gene; V was cut back by 7 bases and J by 2 bases. The germline CDR1 and CDR2 sequences are SEHNR and FQNEAQ (reference sequence). The CDR3 sequence is CASIPGGGHQIAYNEQFF. The CDR3 region has the DNA TGTGCCAGCATCCCCGGGGGGGGCCATCAAATTGCCTACAATGAGCAGTTCTTC. The full variable domain, rest sourced from reference TRBV7-9 and TRBJ2-1, is DTGVSQNPRHKITKRGQNVTFRCDPISEHNRLYWYRQTLGQGPEFLTYFQNEAQLEKSRLLSDRFSAERPKGSFSTLEIQRTEQGDSAMYLCASIPGGGHQIAYNEQFFGPGTRLTVL.

In DNA form, the CDR3 reads TGTGCCAGCAGGCCGACAGGGACCAATTCACCCCTCCACTTT. As protein: CASRPTGTNSPLHF. The chain couples TRBV6-5 to TRBJ1-6; 7 bases are a match to TRBD1. This CDR3 contains 14 residues. Germline V gives CDR1 MNHEY, CDR2 SVGAGI. The V and J ends lost 6 bases and 7 bases, in that order; junction bases with no gene match: 6.

This clone qualifies as medium-sized. The chain employs TRBV19 and TRBJ1-5, with a tentative D call TRBD1 (6 bases). Germline V gives CDR1 LNHDA, CDR2 SQIVND (reference sequence). V was pared by 3 bases and J by 6 bases, with 12 bases between. This CDR3 comprises 14 residues. CDR3 nucleotide sequence: TGTGCCAGTAGTATGGCAGGGGTTGCTCAGCCCCAGCATTTT. It specifies CASSMAGVAQPQHF.

The genes are TRBV10-3 and TRBJ2-1; 9 nucleotides align to TRBD2. The CDR3 length is 15 residues. Losses at the gene ends were 11 bases for V and 2 bases for J; bases not matched to a gene: 10. Germline V gene sequence: CDR1 ENHRY, CDR2 SYGVKD. CDR3 sequence reads: CAPKPAGGPYNEQFF. The CDR3, as DNA: TGTGCCCCAAAACCCGCGGGGGGGCCCTACAATGAGCAGTTCTTC.

This clone was observed a few times. V is TRBV5-6 and J is TRBJ1-5; 7 nucleotides agree with TRBD1. The CDR3 totals 16 residues. Germline CDR1 reads SGHDT; CDR2 reads YYEEEE. With V trimmed by 4 bases and J by 2 bases, 9 bases remained unmatched. In nucleotides, the CDR3 is TGTGCCAGCAGCGTTACCCAGGGGGATCGCAATCAGCCCCAGCATTTT. Residues: CASSVTQGDRNQPQHF.

The chain carries TRBV18 and TRBJ2-7, with TRBD1 matching over 11 bases. The J segment lost 3 bases and the V segment lost 3 bases, leaving 10 bases of the junction unmatched. Germline V CDR1 and CDR2: KGHSH, LQKENI. The CDR3 totals 17 residues. The CDR3 loop is CASSPGSRTGGFYEQYF. DNA of the CDR3: TGTGCCAGCTCACCCGGGTCCCGGACAGGGGGCTTCTACGAGCAGTACTTC.

This clone ranks as medium-sized. The junction departs from germline at one end; a sequencing error may be responsible. The chain links TRBV2 to TRBJ1-3, with D uncertain. CDR1 is SNHLY, CDR2 FYNNEI, per germline. The CDR3 is 12 residues long. For the CDR3, the DNA is TGTGCCAGCAAGTATCTGGGTCCCCCAATTGTTTTT. Translating gives CASKYLGPPIVF.

The chain combines TRBV18 with TRBJ1-1; D unresolved. The CDR3 has 13 amino acids. The V gene lost 3 bases and the J gene lost 4 bases, with 9 bases spanning the gap. Germline lookup yields CDR1 KGHSH and CDR2 LQKENI. The CDR3 protein is CASSPGDGTEAFF. The CDR3 bases are TGTGCCAGCTCACCGGGCGATGGCACTGAAGCTTTCTTT.

The chain has TRBV29-1 and TRBJ1-4; D not resolved. The CDR3 contains 12 residues. Germline values: CDR1 SQVTM, CDR2 ANQGSEA. V lost 6 bases and J lost 2, with 7 bases in between. CDR3 nucleotides: TGCAGCGTCGGCGTGACTAATGAAAAACTGTTTTTT. Translated, it gives CSVGVTNEKLFF.

This chain links TRBV6-6 with TRBJ1-3; unclear D gene. Germline values: CDR1 MNHNY, CDR2 SVGAGI (reference sequence). The CDR3 loop spans 14 amino acids. Trimming took off 6 bases at V and 3 bases at J, with 12 bases between the two ends. CDR3 DNA sequence: TGTGCCAGCAGGGGTGGAGGGATTGGAAACACCATATATTTT. Protein sequence: CASRGGGIGNTIYF.

This chain links TRBV6-5 with TRBJ1-2; D unclear. V lost 7 bases to trimming and J lost 4 bases, with 13 bases between them. The CDR3 covers 13 residues. Per the germline V gene, CDR1 is MNHEY and CDR2 is SVGAGI. The CDR3 DNA reads TGTGCCAGCAACCAAGGTATAGGCTATGGCTACACCTTC. As protein: CASNQGIGYGYTF.

This chain uses TRBV2 with TRBJ2-5; possible D gene TRBD2, 7 bases. The end of the DNA is better explained by TRBJ2-7, so the J call may be wrong. Germline CDR1 is SNHLY and CDR2 is FYNNEI. The CDR3 consists of 14 residues. The CDR3 DNA reads TGTGCCAGCACCGAAAGGGGGGACTACTACGAGCAGTACTTC. Translating it yields CASTERGDYYEQYF.

This chain joins TRBV7-2 and TRBJ2-7; 8 positions match TRBD1. Germline CDR1 reads SGHTA; CDR2 reads FQGNSA. Trimming cost V 6 bases and J 3 bases; bases outside gene matches: 7. This CDR3 is built from 14 residues. CDR3 in DNA: TGTGCCAGCAGTCGCCGGACAGGGAACTACGAGCAGTACTTC. Protein: CASSRRTGNYEQYF.

The V gene is TRBV11-2, the J gene TRBJ2-3; possibly TRBD2 for D (5 bases). Germline V gene sequence: CDR1 SGHAT, CDR2 FQNNGV. There are 15 residues in the CDR3. V was trimmed by 2 bases and J by 2 bases, leaving 11 bases between them. The CDR3 coding sequence is TGTGCCAGCAGCTTACTCTCCGGGGACACAGATACGCAGTATTTT. As protein: CASSLLSGDTDTQYF.

The chain uses TRBV10-1 and TRBJ1-3, with TRBD1 as a possible D gene (5 bases). The ends were cut back, 6 bases at V and 8 bases at J, with 14 bases in the middle. The CDR3 is 13 residues long. CDR1 is WNHNN, CDR2 SYGVQD, per germline (reference sequence). CDR3 in amino acids: CASRKESGHTIYF. CDR3 nucleotide sequence: TGCGCCAGCAGGAAAGAATCGGGGCACACCATATATTTT.

V gene TRBV13 combines with J gene TRBJ2-1; no reliable D call. Germline values: CDR1 PRHDT, CDR2 FYEKMQ (reference sequence). The CDR3 loop spans 16 amino acids. V was clipped by 1 base and J by 10 bases, with 20 bases between them. The CDR3 region is CASSLVSAARIGEQFF. The CDR3, as DNA: TGTGCCAGCAGCTTAGTATCGGCCGCCCGAATTGGGGAGCAGTTCTTC.

This clone was seen a few times. This chain uses TRBV5-4 with TRBJ2-7; TRBD2 is a possible D gene (6 bases). This CDR3 spans 14 amino acids. V lost 4 bases to trimming and J lost 7 bases, with 18 bases between them. Germline V lookup: CDR1 SGHNT, CDR2 YYREEE (reference sequence). The CDR3 coding sequence is TGTGCCAGCAGCAACCCCCGGGACTCACGGGAGCAGTACTTC. This translates into CASSNPRDSREQYF.

The chain combines TRBV7-2 with TRBJ1-5; D ambiguous. The length of the CDR3 is 13 residues. Between the trimmed V and J ends, which lost 2 bases and 3 bases, there was a span of 5 bases. Germline assignment: CDR1 SGHTA and CDR2 FQGNSA. The CDR3 bases are TGTGCCAGCAGCTTATCGGACAATCAGCCCCAGCATTTT. This gives the protein CASSLSDNQPQHF.